The T cell receptor beta chain under discussion was sequenced for a study of blood T cells in healthy people across ages. Study results and limitations: Measured against age, TCR beta diversity per million T cells decreased in a roughly linear manner. With naive T cell percentage, TCR beta diversity showed a strong correlation.

Peripheral blood, 9.5 to 10 milliliters per donor, was collected. With respect to this clonotype: What it binds is unknown.

Trimming at V came to 6 bases and at J to 3 bases, leaving 6 bases not matched to a gene. The CDR3 is 14 residues long. Together with a sample-barcoded 5' primer, a J-beta primer mix was included in a second PCR lasting roughly 6 to 12 cycles. Each cDNA molecule was tagged by a template-switch adaptor that had 12 random nucleotides. In TCRdb, the 5' RACE reads were re-called with MiXCR into one record per CDR3 protein. In the table there are about 830,000 distinct CDR3 sequences, around two thirds of which are singletons. Sequenced material: blood. This clonotype originated in a man aged 30 to 45 in good health. The chain has TRBV12-3 or TRBV12-4 and TRBJ2-7, with 9 bases fitting TRBD1. CDR3 loop: CASRLETGGYEQYF. In DNA, the CDR3 is TGTGCCAGCAGACTAGAGACAGGGGGCTACGAGCAGTACTTC.